Described below is a single TCR beta chain sequence and its context. The sample has other DNA sequences that encode this CDR3 too. This record belongs to a study of PD-L1 blockade in urothelial cancer. Overall study: Timepoints chosen for blood analysis were 3 weeks (second dose) and 6 weeks after treatment start. Blood samples had a median of around 150,000 T cells.

Time point meaning: pretreatment peripheral blood. Each patient presented with locally advanced or metastatic urothelial carcinoma. Data came from immunoSEQ multiplex PCR; TCRdb stores just in-frame clones and leaves some out. Among fewer than 75,000 clones, around 90% were seen once, and the ten largest hold more than 3.5%. The CDR3 length is 12 residues. Germline-derived CDR1 and CDR2 are SGHDN and FVKESK. Trimming removed 4 bases from V and 8 bases from J, with 10 bases in between. Specimen: PBMCs, collected around atezolizumab (anti-PD-L1) treatment. This clonotype originated in a man aged 65 to 79 with urothelial cancer. This chain uses TRBV14 with TRBJ2-3; perhaps TRBD2 as D (5 bases). CDR3 nucleotides: TGTGCCAGCAGCCCCCTCGGGGTTACGCAGTATTTT. Translation gives CASSPLGVTQYF. The full variable domain, its missing parts supplied by reference TRBV14 and TRBJ2-3, is EAGVTQFPSHSVIEKGQTVTLRCDPISGHDNLYWYRRVMGKEIKFLLHFVKESKQDESGMPNNRFLAERTGGTYSTLKVQPAELEDSGVYFCASSPLGVTQYFGPGTRLTVL.